This T cell receptor beta chain appears in the sequencing data of a study of beta chain features in type 1 diabetes. Study summary: Age, gender, cell numbers and subset yield matched between patients and controls. Study-level findings and limits: Insertions at VDJ junctions were less frequent in type 1 diabetes patients. These patients also deleted more nucleotides at the same junctions. Shorter TCRB CDR3s, moderately but significantly so, marked every one of the four CD4+ subsets in Type 1 diabetes patients.

CD45RO/CCR7/CD25/CD127/CD95/CD27 sorting isolated CD4+ naive, central memory, regulatory and stem cell-like memory cells. Investigators reverse transcribed all isolated RNA, so they sequenced expressed TCRB transcripts. Profiled with immunoSEQ multiplex PCR; TCRdb holds only in-frame clones, not every one. Here the sample spans hundreds of thousands of clones, approximately 15% being singletons. Germline CDR1 is SGHNT and CDR2 is YYREEE (reference sequence). The V and J ends lost 0 bases and 8 bases respectively, with 11 bases between them. The CDR3 runs 13 residues. This clone showed up just a few times. Its antigen is not identified.

Sequencing input: naive CD4+ T cells from blood. The receptor's source is a man between 25 and 39 years old in good health. The J gene is TRBJ1-2, the V gene TRBV5-4; possibly TRBD1 for D (6 bases). DNA for the CDR3: TGTGCCAGCAGCTTGGAACGGGGGCCCGGCTACACCTTC. It is translated as CASSLERGPGYTF.